Sequencing of this TCR beta chain was carried out in a study of OX40 agonist ivuxolimab in advanced cancers. Study-level background: Ivuxolimab is an agonistic anti-OX40 (CD134) antibody, and patients were treated with it. Ivuxolimab was delivered to patients intravenously every 2 weeks at doses spanning 0.01 to 10 mg/kg. In three patients, partial responses were observed, one with hepatocellular carcinoma and two with cutaneous melanoma. Study-wide points: Dose levels from 0.1 to 3.0 mg/kg saw CD4+ and CD8+ blood T cells expand clonally by week 6.

The germline V gene encodes CDR1 SGHTA and CDR2 FQGNSA. After removal of 3 bases from V and 4 bases from J, the junction contained 5 bases not matched to a gene. CDR3 length equals 15 residues. In regard to this clone: Its target is unknown.

TCRdb's copy holds only in-frame clones and misses some; the assay was immunoSEQ multiplex PCR. The sample holds tens of thousands of clones, around 84% seen once. V usage is TRBV7-2 and J usage is TRBJ2-1, with 8 bases matching TRBD2. The receptor was derived from an adult with an advanced solid tumor such as melanoma, head and neck, liver or kidney cancer. The input for sequencing was CD4+ or CD8+ T cells sorted from blood, taken in a trial of the OX40 agonist ivuxolimab. CDR3 DNA: TGTGCCAGCAGCTTCGGTTCTAGCGGGTACAATGAGCAGTTCTTC. Its protein is CASSFGSSGYNEQFF. The complete variable domain, with remaining parts taken from reference TRBV7-2 and TRBJ2-1, reads GAGVSQSPSNKVTEKGKDVELRCDPISGHTALYWYRQSLGQGLEFLIYFQGNSAPDKSGLPSDRFSAERTGGSVSTLTIQRTQQEDSAVYLCASSFGSSGYNEQFFGPGTRLTVL.